The source of this T cell receptor (beta chain) is a study of blood T cell repertoires in COVID-19. Regarding this clone: Other DNA sequences of this sample code for an identical CDR3.

This CDR3 region has 15 residues. Trimming shortened V by 1 base and J by 3 bases, and 13 bases separated the two germline ends. Germline CDR1 reads SGHRS; CDR2 reads YFSETQ. TCRdb's table, derived via immunoSEQ multiplex PCR, lists solely in-frame clones and lacks some. The table records roughly 20,000 clones, 70% to 90% of them present only once. V is TRBV5-1 and J is TRBJ1-2; D might be TRBD1 (6 bases). Sequenced: peripheral blood. The clonotype comes from a human donor in a cohort sampled during active COVID-19. This chain's CDR3 is CASSLQGRGYYGYTF. DNA for the CDR3: TGCGCCAGCAGCTTGCAAGGCAGGGGATACTATGGCTACACCTTC. The full variable domain, completed using reference TRBV5-1 and TRBJ1-2, is KAGVTQTPRYLIKTRGQQVTLSCSPISGHRSVSWYQQTPGQGLQFLFEYFSETQRNKGNFPGRFSGRQFSNSRSEMNVSTLELGDSALYLCASSLQGRGYYGYTFGSGTRLTVV.